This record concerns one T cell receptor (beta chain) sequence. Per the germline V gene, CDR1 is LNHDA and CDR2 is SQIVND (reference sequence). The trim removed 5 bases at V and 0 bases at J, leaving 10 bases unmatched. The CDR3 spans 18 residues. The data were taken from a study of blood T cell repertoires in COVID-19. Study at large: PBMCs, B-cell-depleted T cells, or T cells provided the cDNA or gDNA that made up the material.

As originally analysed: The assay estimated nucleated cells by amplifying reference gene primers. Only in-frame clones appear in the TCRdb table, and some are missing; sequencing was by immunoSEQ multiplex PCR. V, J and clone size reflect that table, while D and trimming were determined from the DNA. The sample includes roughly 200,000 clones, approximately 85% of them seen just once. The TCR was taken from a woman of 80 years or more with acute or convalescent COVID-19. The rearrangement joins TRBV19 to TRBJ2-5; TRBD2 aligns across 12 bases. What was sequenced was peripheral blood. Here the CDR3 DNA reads TGTGCCAGTAGTGTGCGAACCGGGACTAGCGGGTACCAAGAGACCCAGTACTTC. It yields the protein CASSVRTGTSGYQETQYF.